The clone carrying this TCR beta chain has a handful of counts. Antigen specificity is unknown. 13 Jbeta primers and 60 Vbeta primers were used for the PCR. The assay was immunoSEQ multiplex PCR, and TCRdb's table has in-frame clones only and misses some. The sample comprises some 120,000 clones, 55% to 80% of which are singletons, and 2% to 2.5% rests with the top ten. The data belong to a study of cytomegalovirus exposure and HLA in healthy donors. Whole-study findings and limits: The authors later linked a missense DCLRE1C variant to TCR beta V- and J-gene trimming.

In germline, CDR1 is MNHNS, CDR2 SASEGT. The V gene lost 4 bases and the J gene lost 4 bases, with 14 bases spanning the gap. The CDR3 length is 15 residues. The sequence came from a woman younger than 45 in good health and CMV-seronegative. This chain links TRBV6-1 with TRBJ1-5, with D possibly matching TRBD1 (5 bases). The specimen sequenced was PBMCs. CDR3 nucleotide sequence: TGTGCCAGCAGTGGGCGGGGGGGGGTTAATCAGCCCCAGCATTTT. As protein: CASSGRGGVNQPQHF.